Following are 28 T cell receptor beta chains from one sample sequenced in a study of blood T cell repertoires in COVID-19. The repertoire was sequenced with immunoSEQ multiplex PCR; TCRdb's copy has only in-frame clones and lacks some. The sample records some 150,000 clones, around nine tenths being singletons. Material: PBMCs or T cells enriched from blood (not recorded which). Source of these receptors: a woman under 30 who had recovered from COVID-19.

In its sample, this clone was seen once. The chain combines TRBV5-1 with TRBJ2-5, with 7 positions matching TRBD2. The CDR3 sequence is 14 residues long. Unmatched junction bases numbered 3, after V lost 1 base and J lost 3 bases. Germline V gives CDR1 SGHRS, CDR2 YFSETQ. CDR3 bases: TGCGCCAGCAGCTTGCTGGGGGGGGAAGAGACCCAGTACTTC. Translation gives CASSLLGGEETQYF.

The chain carries TRBV7-9 and TRBJ2-5; D unclear. V was shortened by 5 bases and J by 3 bases, with 4 bases between the two germline ends. The CDR3 extends over 11 amino acids. CDR1 is SEHNR, CDR2 FQNEAQ, per germline (reference sequence). As DNA, the CDR3 is TGTGCCAGCAGCATTAAAGAGACCCAGTACTTC. Translated, it gives CASSIKETQYF.

The chain joins TRBV7-9 to TRBJ1-1; 9 positions match TRBD1. The CDR3 is made up of 17 amino acids. Trimming cost V 5 bases and J 4 bases; bases outside gene matches: 14. Germline values: CDR1 SEHNR, CDR2 FQNEAQ (reference sequence). CDR3 sequence: CASSRRTGEVIGTEAFF. The CDR3 DNA reads as TGTGCCAGCAGCCGCCGGACAGGGGAGGTTATTGGCACTGAAGCTTTCTTT.

V and J are TRBV7-9 and TRBJ1-4; 9 nucleotides agree with TRBD1. V lost 3 bases to trimming and J lost 5 bases; unmatched junction nucleotides: 4. Germline V gene data show CDR1 as SEHNR and CDR2 as FQNEAQ (reference sequence). The CDR3 extends over 15 amino acids. CDR3: CASSLDRGRNEKLFF. The CDR3 DNA reads TGTGCCAGCAGCTTGGACAGGGGCCGGAATGAAAAACTGTTTTTT. The full variable domain, rest sourced from reference TRBV7-9 and TRBJ1-4, is DTGVSQNPRHKITKRGQNVTFRCDPISEHNRLYWYRQTLGQGPEFLTYFQNEAQLEKSRLLSDRFSAERPKGSFSTLEIQRTEQGDSAMYLCASSLDRGRNEKLFFGSGTQLSVL.

This chain connects TRBV7-8 to TRBJ2-7; 9 nucleotides match TRBD2. The V gene end was trimmed by 4 bases and the J gene end by 3 bases; junction bases not matched to a gene: 7. Germline CDR1 and CDR2: SGHVS and FQNEAQ. The CDR3 totals 15 residues. The CDR3 DNA is TGTGCCAGCAGCTCCAGCGGGAGGACACTCTACGAGCAGTACTTC. Translated: CASSSSGRTLYEQYF.

The chain carries TRBV6-5 and TRBJ2-1; D is possibly TRBD1 (6 bases). The V end was cut by 6 bases, the J end by 4 bases, with 13 bases between. CDR3 size: 14 residues. Germline V gives CDR1 MNHEY, CDR2 SVGAGI. The CDR3 sequence is CASSSGVVYNEQFF. In DNA form, the CDR3 reads TGTGCCAGCAGCTCAGGGGTAGTTTACAATGAGCAGTTCTTC.

The chain is built from TRBV5-6 and TRBJ1-2; no clear D gene. Trimming shortened V by 0 bases and J by 7 bases, and 10 bases separated the two germline ends. In germline, CDR1 is SGHDT, CDR2 YYEEEE. This CDR3 has 13 residues. The CDR3 loop reads CASSLVGVGGYTF. The CDR3 region has the DNA TGTGCCAGCAGCTTGGTCGGGGTGGGTGGCTACACCTTC.

This clone was seen a single time. This chain joins TRBV7-6 and TRBJ1-3, with D perhaps matching TRBD1 (6 bases). The CDR3 sequence is 13 residues long. Trimming cost V 5 bases and J 8 bases, with 13 bases left between them. Germline CDR1 reads SGHVS; CDR2 reads FNYEAQ. The CDR3 DNA is TGTGCCAGCAGCGAGGGGGAAGGGGACACCATATATTTT. This translates into CASSEGEGDTIYF.

The CDR3 DNA reads TGTGCCAGTAGTATACGGGAGGATGAGCAGTTCTTC. Protein product: CASSIREDEQFF. The rearrangement links TRBV19 to TRBJ2-1; 7 bases fit TRBD2. Germline assignment: CDR1 LNHDA and CDR2 SQIVND (reference sequence). J was trimmed by 8 bases and V by 2 bases; bases with no gene match: 0. There are 12 residues in the CDR3.

The chain combines TRBV7-8 with TRBJ1-1, with 9 bases matching TRBD1. CDR3 length: 15 residues. CDR1 and CDR2 (germline): SGHVS, FQNEAQ. Germline trimming cut 6 bases from V and 6 bases from J; bases unmatched to any gene: 11. The CDR3 region has the DNA TGTGCCAGCAGATCACCGGGACAGGGAGTATCTGAAGCTTTCTTT. Amino acids: CASRSPGQGVSEAFF.

This chain joins TRBV11-3 and TRBJ2-1; the match to TRBD1 covers 9 bases. The CDR3 length is 15 residues. V lost 5 bases to trimming and J lost 4 bases; unmatched junction nucleotides: 6. Germline loops: CDR1 SGHNT, CDR2 YENEEA. The CDR3 is CASSLGQGRYNEQFF. The CDR3 DNA follows: TGTGCCAGCAGCCTTGGACAGGGGCGGTACAATGAGCAGTTCTTC.

The count of this clone is one. Here the CDR3 DNA reads TGTGCCAGCAGCCTACTAGCGTCTAGCACAGATACGCAGTATTTT. Protein: CASSLLASSTDTQYF. The V gene is TRBV5-5, the J gene TRBJ2-3, with 7 bases that match TRBD2. V dropped 4 bases and J dropped 0; count of bases not matched to a gene: 5. Germline V gives CDR1 SGHKS, CDR2 YYEKEE (reference sequence). The CDR3 totals 15 residues. Filled out from reference TRBV5-5 and TRBJ2-3, the complete variable domain reads DAGVTQSPTHLIKTRGQQVTLRCSPISGHKSVSWYQQVLGQGPQFIFQYYEKEERGRGNFPDRFSARQFPNYSSELNVNALLLGDSALYLCASSLLASSTDTQYFGPGTRLTVL.

The chain employs TRBV19 and TRBJ1-4, with 9 bases lining up with TRBD1. In germline, CDR1 is LNHDA, CDR2 SQIVND (reference sequence). CDR3 size: 14 residues. Germline trimming cut 3 bases from V and 10 bases from J; bases unmatched to any gene: 6. CDR3 bases: TGTGCCAGTAGTATGTCGTCGGGACAGGGAAAACTGTTTTTT. As protein: CASSMSSGQGKLFF.

V gene TRBV19 combines with J gene TRBJ2-1, with 8 bases matching TRBD1. Trimming removed 6 bases from V and 9 bases from J; junction bases left unmatched: 16. Germline CDR1 LNHDA, CDR2 SQIVND (reference sequence). The CDR3 totals 16 residues. CDR3 coding DNA: TGTGCCAGTAGAACCAGGGGGCAGGGGGCTTTAAGTGAGCAGTTCTTC. Translated: CASRTRGQGALSEQFF.

The chain uses TRBV5-1 and TRBJ1-2; 7 nucleotides match TRBD1. Losses at the gene ends were 0 bases for V and 1 base for J; bases not matched to a gene: 18. The CDR3 has 20 residues. The V gene's germline CDR1 is SGHRS and CDR2 YFSETQ. In nucleotides, the CDR3 is TGCGCCAGCAGCTTGGGGAAGGGGGCGCGACCGGGAAACTATAACTATGGCTACACCTTC. The encoded protein is CASSLGKGARPGNYNYGYTF.

This chain joins TRBV6-2 or TRBV6-3 and TRBJ2-3, with TRBD2 identical over 9 bases. This CDR3 contains 16 residues. The germline CDR1 and CDR2 sequences are MNHEY and SVGEGT. V gave up 4 bases and J gave up 5 bases; unmatched junction bases: 10. CDR3 sequence: CASSWGRGRERDTQYF. CDR3 in DNA: TGTGCCAGCAGTTGGGGGCGCGGGAGGGAGAGAGATACGCAGTATTTT.

V usage is TRBV5-6 and J usage is TRBJ2-1; D not resolved. V was shortened by 2 bases and J by 4 bases, with 13 bases between the two germline ends. The CDR3 covers 15 residues. Germline CDR1 is SGHDT and CDR2 is YYEEEE. The CDR3 sequence: CASSFSPPHYNEQFF. CDR3 nucleotide sequence: TGTGCCAGCAGCTTCTCCCCACCACATTACAATGAGCAGTTCTTC. The variable domain in full, completed from reference TRBV5-6 and TRBJ2-1, reads DAGVTQSPTHLIKTRGQQVTLRCSPKSGHDTVSWYQQALGQGPQFIFQYYEEEERQRGNFPDRFSGHQFPNYSSELNVNALLLGDSALYLCASSFSPPHYNEQFFGPGTRLTVL.

In DNA form, the CDR3 reads TGTGCCAGCAGACCCCTCAGCGTGAACACTGAAGCTTTCTTT. Amino acids: CASRPLSVNTEAFF. J is TRBJ1-1 and V is TRBV5-6; D call uncertain. Looked up from germline, CDR1 is SGHDT and CDR2 is YYEEEE. The V and J ends lost 5 bases and 0 bases respectively, with 11 bases between them. This CDR3 is built from 14 residues. Variable domain in full (rest from reference TRBV5-6 and TRBJ1-1): DAGVTQSPTHLIKTRGQQVTLRCSPKSGHDTVSWYQQALGQGPQFIFQYYEEEERQRGNFPDRFSGHQFPNYSSELNVNALLLGDSALYLCASRPLSVNTEAFFGQGTRLTVV.

This sequence joins TRBV18 and TRBJ2-3; D perhaps matches TRBD2 (5 bases). This CDR3 spans 14 amino acids. The germline CDR1 and CDR2 sequences are KGHSH and LQKENI. V dropped 2 bases and J dropped 2 bases, with 8 bases sitting between them. CDR3 sequence reads: CASSPASTTDTQYF. The DNA for the CDR3 is TGTGCCAGCTCACCAGCTAGCACCACAGATACGCAGTATTTT.

The chain recombines TRBV11-2 with TRBJ2-4; maybe TRBD2 (6 bases). Germline V gene data show CDR1 as SGHAT and CDR2 as FQNNGV. Trimming shortened V by 4 bases and J by 7 bases, and 14 bases separated the two germline ends. The CDR3 covers 14 residues. CDR3 sequence (DNA): TGTGCCAGCAGCTCTATCGGGGGAATCAACATTCAGTACTTC. This translates into CASSSIGGINIQYF.

V is TRBV10-3 and J is TRBJ1-3; D is undetermined. Trimming took off 3 bases at V and 4 bases at J, with 7 bases between the two ends. Germline CDR1 is ENHRY and CDR2 is SYGVKD. The CDR3 loop spans 13 amino acids. The CDR3 DNA is TGTGCCATCAGTGAATCGGGGGGAAACACCATATATTTT. This translates into CAISESGGNTIYF.

The rearrangement joins TRBV28 to TRBJ2-1; 8 nucleotides match TRBD2. The CDR3 length is 17 residues. After removal of 6 bases from V and 5 bases from J, the junction contained 15 bases not matched to a gene. Germline lookup yields CDR1 MDHEN and CDR2 SYDVKM. CDR3 residues: CASRRDGRAGGHNEQFF. The CDR3 nucleotides are TGTGCCAGCAGGCGCGACGGGAGGGCCGGTGGGCACAATGAGCAGTTCTTC.

The rearrangement uses TRBV10-1 and TRBJ2-1; 10 positions match TRBD2. Unmatched junction bases numbered 4, after V lost 3 bases and J lost 8 bases. This CDR3 region has 14 residues. The germline V gene encodes CDR1 WNHNN and CDR2 SYGVQD (reference sequence). CDR3 in amino acids: CASSEAGGPDEQFF. Written as DNA, the CDR3 is TGCGCCAGCAGTGAAGCGGGAGGGCCCGATGAGCAGTTCTTC.

This rearrangement joins TRBV6-2 or TRBV6-3 to TRBJ1-6; 7 nucleotides match TRBD1. From germline, CDR1 is MNHEY and CDR2 SVGEGT. The CDR3 runs to 17 residues. The junction had 13 bases not matched to a gene; V was cut back by 0 bases and J by 11 bases. In nucleotides, the CDR3 is TGTGCCAGCAGTTACTCGAAAGGGGGCGCCGGCCGGACACCCCTCCACTTT. Its translation is CASSYSKGGAGRTPLHF.

V gene TRBV28 combines with J gene TRBJ2-2; D gene ambiguous. The V and J ends lost 3 bases and 5 bases respectively, with 4 bases between them. The V gene's germline CDR1 is MDHEN and CDR2 SYDVKM. This CDR3 spans 12 amino acids. CDR3 nucleotides: TGTGCCAGCAGTTTCAGTACCGGGGAGCTGTTTTTT. Protein sequence: CASSFSTGELFF.

Comment on this clone: Other nucleotide sequences from this sample produce the same CDR3. The V gene is TRBV5-4, the J gene TRBJ2-1; 10 bases agree with TRBD1. The ends lost 4 bases at V and 4 bases at J; junction bases unmatched: 2. In germline, CDR1 is SGHNT, CDR2 YYREEE (reference sequence). The CDR3 is 14 residues long. CDR3 sequence (DNA): TGTGCCAGCAGCCGGACAGGGGGGTACAATGAGCAGTTCTTC. Its protein product is CASSRTGGYNEQFF.

This chain links TRBV5-1 with TRBJ2-7, with 7 bases that match TRBD1. CDR1 and CDR2 (germline): SGHRS, YFSETQ. The CDR3 covers 15 residues. Trimming at V came to 0 bases and at J to 5 bases, leaving 8 bases not matched to a gene. The CDR3 is CASSLEGAPLDEQYF. The DNA of the CDR3 is TGCGCCAGCAGCTTGGAGGGGGCTCCTCTGGACGAGCAGTACTTC.

The chain recombines TRBV19 with TRBJ1-2, with D perhaps TRBD1 (5 bases). V was clipped by 6 bases and J by 0 bases, with 11 bases between them. The germline gives CDR1 LNHDA, CDR2 SQIVND (reference sequence). The CDR3 has 14 residues. The chain's CDR3 is CASRGTSSNYGYTF. The DNA for the CDR3 is TGTGCCAGTAGGGGGACTTCTTCTAACTATGGCTACACCTTC.